This TCR beta chain was documented in a study of T cell responses to AZD1222 COVID-19 vaccine. Study-level results: Recipients of AZD1222 seropositive at baseline numbered only 5 or 6. Mapped onto spike, vaccine-associated CD4 TCRs spanned it and were dominant at 160-218 and 743-854. Close to half of all spike-specific TCRs reportedly target regions of the variants that are unmutated. Spike-specific TCR breadth and depth both grew after two AZD1222 doses.

Method: immunoSEQ multiplex PCR; TCRdb's copy keeps in-frame clones and lacks some. Among approximately 89,000 clones listed, just over 90% were seen once. About this clone: Its antigen is currently unknown.

The CDR3 sequence is 16 residues long. V was clipped by 1 base and J by 2 bases, with 15 bases between them. Per the germline V gene, CDR1 is SEHNR and CDR2 is FQNEAQ (reference sequence). This rearrangement joins TRBV7-9 to TRBJ2-7; TRBD2 is a possible D gene (5 bases). This sequence was found in an adult who received the AZD1222 COVID-19 vaccine. This specimen was peripheral blood, taken 28 days after the second AZD1222 dose. CDR3 loop: CASSLDRGRPTYEQYF. In DNA form, the CDR3 reads TGTGCCAGCAGCTTAGATCGTGGGAGACCGACCTACGAGCAGTACTTC.